This T cell receptor (beta chain) was recovered during a study of blood T cell repertoires in COVID-19. CDR1 is SGHVS and CDR2 is FQNEAQ in the germline V gene. Trimming pared 5 bases from V and 3 bases from J, leaving 13 bases between. CDR3 length equals 14 residues. As handled by the study authors: Estimation of nucleated cell counts relied on the amplification of reference gene primers. Clones were sequenced by immunoSEQ multiplex PCR, and TCRdb holds only the in-frame ones, with some missing. V, J and clone size reflect that table, while D and trimming were determined from the DNA. The sample gives about 350,000 clones, 91% of which show up once; 2.5% to 4% is in the top ten.

The clonotype was recovered from a woman younger than 30 who had recovered from COVID-19. The chain is built from TRBV7-8 and TRBJ1-2; TRBD1 might be the D (6 bases). Sequenced sample: peripheral blood. CDR3 in amino acids: CASSPGGRDYGYTF. The CDR3 region has the DNA TGTGCCAGCAGCCCGGGGGGGCGGGACTATGGCTACACCTTC.